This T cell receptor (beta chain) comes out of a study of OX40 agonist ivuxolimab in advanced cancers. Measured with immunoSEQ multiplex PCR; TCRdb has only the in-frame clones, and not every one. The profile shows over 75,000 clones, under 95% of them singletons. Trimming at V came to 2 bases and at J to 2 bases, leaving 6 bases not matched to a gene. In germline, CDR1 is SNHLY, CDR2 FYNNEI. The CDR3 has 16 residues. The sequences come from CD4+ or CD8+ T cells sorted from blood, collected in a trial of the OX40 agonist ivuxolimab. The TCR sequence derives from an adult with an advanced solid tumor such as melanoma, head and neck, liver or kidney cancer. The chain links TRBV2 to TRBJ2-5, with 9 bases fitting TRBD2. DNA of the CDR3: TGTGCCAGCAGTGAAATGTCTAGCGGGACACAAGAGACCCAGTACTTC. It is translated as CASSEMSSGTQETQYF.